The sequence of this T cell receptor (beta chain) was determined in a study of graft-versus-host responses after intestinal transplantation (dated by TCRdb to the early 2020s). Regarding the study in general: Recipients received multivisceral, liver-intestinal, or isolated intestinal transplants. Alloreactive clones were identified by sequencing pre-transplant mixed lymphocyte reaction products and comparing them with unstimulated pre-transplant donor and recipient T cells. A peak of at least 4% donor T cells among recipient peripheral blood mononuclear cells was the definition used for donor T cell macrochimerism. Graft-versus-host and host-versus-graft alloreactive T cell clones were tracked in the graft, circulation and bone marrow after intestinal transplantation using bulk TCR-beta CDR3 sequencing. Rather than going through the commercial service, samples from a few later patients were sequenced in-house on an Illumina MiSeq and processed with MiXCR. The cohort enrolled approximately 24 intestinal transplant recipients, one of whom was a retransplant, and a few patients without pretransplant specimens were excluded. Every recipient was given anti-thymocyte globulin induction, then maintenance tacrolimus and steroids for roughly 3 years.

With regard to this clone: No cognate antigen has been identified for it. No base-level quality is on record; no much larger clone is a single base apart.

The germline V gene yields MRHNA for CDR1 and SNTAGT for CDR2. Inclusive of the bounding cysteine and phenylalanine, the CDR3 is 15 residues long. Solely the CDR3 DNA is kept, with 45 bases framed from the first base. Trimming at the junction amounts to 7 bases on V and 4 bases on J, and the germline ends lie 19 bases apart. The time point label, as the study defines it: cells obtained before transplantation from donor or recipient. CD3+CD4+ and CD3+CD8+ populations were FACS-sorted from unstimulated pre-transplant donor and recipient cells taken from spleen or lymph nodes. Results the study describes overall, beyond this receptor: GvH clones were detected in recipient bone marrow, and some appeared earlier in ileal mucosa or blood, consistent with an intestinal mucosal origin. Early after transplant, peak levels of circulating GvH clones were found to be associated with declines in HvG clones. The conclusions were limited by the relatively low number and heterogeneity of the intestinal transplant patients. In patients with donor T cell macrochimerism, the allografts had high GvH to HvG T cell clonal ratios.

The library was made by the immunoSEQ multiplex PCR assay. In most patients, genomic DNA was isolated using the Qiagen DNeasy Blood and Tissue Kit and sent frozen to Adaptive Biotechnologies for TCR sequencing. For most patients, genomic DNA was subjected to high-throughput TCR-beta CDR3 sequencing by Adaptive Biotechnologies. In the paper's pipeline: Adaptive's ImmunoSEQ software supplied the TCR sequencing data for 15 to 20 patients, while MiXCR and VDJtools were used to process three other patients. To correct CD4 versus CD8 sorting errors, any sequence found in both subsets at a frequency ratio below 5:1 was removed. CDR3 nucleotide sequences shared between donor and recipient were removed because their origin could not be assigned. To be classed as alloreactive, a clone needed at least 2-fold expansion over unstimulated cells and a minimum CFSE-low frequency of 0.002% (template counts) or 0.001% (read counts). Mappable clones were those detected in sequenced pre-transplant spleen, lymph node, or MLR CFSE-low populations of the donor or recipient. The cumulative frequency of alloreactive clones was calculated as a percentage of all sequences, weighted by copy number. The immuneACCESS repertoire file appears here via TCRdb, limited to in-frame rearrangements. These files lack a portion of the clones; in checked studies, under half of the deficit traces to unresolved V genes, and the cause of the others is not known. V, J and clone size are taken as reported in that table, and D and trimming were inferred from the DNA itself. This sample holds 90,000 to 150,000 clones; 90% to 95% were observed only once. The ten largest account for roughly 0.12% of the sample.

The sequence is built from TRBV6-4 and TRBJ1-2; D gene: possibly TRBD1, on 5 matching bases. Sequenced here: unstimulated CD4+ T cells sorted from spleen or lymph node cells, sampled before intestinal transplant. This receptor was taken from a human donor who received an intestinal transplant. The CDR3 is CASTPASGLGYGYTF. The nucleotide sequence is TGTGCCAGCACTCCTGCCTCGGGACTCGGCTATGGCTACACCTTC.